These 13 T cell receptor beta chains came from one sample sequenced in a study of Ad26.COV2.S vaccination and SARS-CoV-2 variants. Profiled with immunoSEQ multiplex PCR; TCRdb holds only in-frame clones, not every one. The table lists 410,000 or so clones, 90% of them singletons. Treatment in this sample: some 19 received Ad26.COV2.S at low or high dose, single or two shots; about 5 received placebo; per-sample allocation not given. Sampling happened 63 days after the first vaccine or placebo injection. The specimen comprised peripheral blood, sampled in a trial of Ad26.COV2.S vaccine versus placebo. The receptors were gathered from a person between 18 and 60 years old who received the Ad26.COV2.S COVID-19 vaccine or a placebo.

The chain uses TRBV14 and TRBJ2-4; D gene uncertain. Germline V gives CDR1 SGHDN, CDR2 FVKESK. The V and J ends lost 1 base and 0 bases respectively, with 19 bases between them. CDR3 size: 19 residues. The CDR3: CASSQGTGSEGLAKNIQYF. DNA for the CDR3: TGTGCCAGCAGCCAAGGAACGGGCTCGGAAGGCCTAGCCAAAAACATTCAGTACTTC. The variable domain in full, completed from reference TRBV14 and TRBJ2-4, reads EAGVTQFPSHSVIEKGQTVTLRCDPISGHDNLYWYRRVMGKEIKFLLHFVKESKQDESGMPNNRFLAERTGGTYSTLKVQPAELEDSGVYFCASSQGTGSEGLAKNIQYFGAGTRLSVL.

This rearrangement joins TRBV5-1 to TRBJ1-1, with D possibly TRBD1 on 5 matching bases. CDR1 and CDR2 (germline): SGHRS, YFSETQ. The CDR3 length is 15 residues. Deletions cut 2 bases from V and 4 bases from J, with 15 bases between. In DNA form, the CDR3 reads TGCGCCAGCAGCTTTGGGGGAGGTTCGGGCACTGAAGCTTTCTTT. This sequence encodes CASSFGGGSGTEAFF.

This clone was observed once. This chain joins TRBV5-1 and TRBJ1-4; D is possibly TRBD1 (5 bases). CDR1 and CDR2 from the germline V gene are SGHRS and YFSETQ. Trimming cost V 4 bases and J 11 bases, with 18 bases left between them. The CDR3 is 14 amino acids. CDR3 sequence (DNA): TGCGCCAGCAGCCCCGGGACTGCCATTGAGAAACTGTTTTTT. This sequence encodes CASSPGTAIEKLFF.

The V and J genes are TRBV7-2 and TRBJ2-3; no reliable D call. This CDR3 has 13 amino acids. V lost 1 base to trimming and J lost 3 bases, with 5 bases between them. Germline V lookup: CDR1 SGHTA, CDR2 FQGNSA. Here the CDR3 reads CASSLESTDTQYF. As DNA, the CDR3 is TGTGCCAGCAGCTTAGAGTCTACAGATACGCAGTATTTT.

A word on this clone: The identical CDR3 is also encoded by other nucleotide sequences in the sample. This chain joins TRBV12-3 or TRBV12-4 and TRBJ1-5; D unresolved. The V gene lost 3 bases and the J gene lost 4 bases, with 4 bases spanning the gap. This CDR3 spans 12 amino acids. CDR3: CASSFRNQPQHF. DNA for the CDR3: TGTGCCAGCAGTTTCCGTAATCAGCCCCAGCATTTT.

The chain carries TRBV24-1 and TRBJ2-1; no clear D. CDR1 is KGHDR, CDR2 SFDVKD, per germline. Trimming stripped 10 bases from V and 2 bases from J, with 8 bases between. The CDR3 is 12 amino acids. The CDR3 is CATQDPYNEQFF. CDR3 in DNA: TGTGCCACTCAAGACCCCTACAATGAGCAGTTCTTC.

The CDR3 reads CASSLSGGLGETQYF. CDR3 nucleotide sequence: TGCGCCAGCAGCTTGTCTGGAGGGCTCGGGGAGACCCAGTACTTC. The chain uses TRBV5-1 and TRBJ2-5, with D perhaps TRBD2 (6 bases). With 1 base removed from V and 5 bases from J, the gap between germline ends came to 15 bases. CDR1 and CDR2 (germline): SGHRS, YFSETQ. This CDR3 has 15 residues.

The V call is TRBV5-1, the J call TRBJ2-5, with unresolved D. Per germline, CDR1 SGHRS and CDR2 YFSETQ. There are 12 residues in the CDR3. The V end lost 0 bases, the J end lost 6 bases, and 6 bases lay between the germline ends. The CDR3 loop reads CASSLERQTQYF. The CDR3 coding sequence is TGCGCCAGCAGCTTGGAAAGGCAGACCCAGTACTTC.

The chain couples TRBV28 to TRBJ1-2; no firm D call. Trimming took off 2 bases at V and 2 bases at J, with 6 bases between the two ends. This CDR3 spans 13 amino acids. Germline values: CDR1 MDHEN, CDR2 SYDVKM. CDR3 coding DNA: TGTGCCAGCAGTTTACAAACCAACTATGGCTACACCTTC. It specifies CASSLQTNYGYTF.

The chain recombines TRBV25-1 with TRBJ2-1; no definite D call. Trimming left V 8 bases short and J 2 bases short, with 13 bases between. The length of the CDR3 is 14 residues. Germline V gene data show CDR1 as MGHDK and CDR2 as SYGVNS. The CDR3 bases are TGTGCCAGCTTGGGGTGGGAACCCTACAATGAGCAGTTCTTC. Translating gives CASLGWEPYNEQFF.

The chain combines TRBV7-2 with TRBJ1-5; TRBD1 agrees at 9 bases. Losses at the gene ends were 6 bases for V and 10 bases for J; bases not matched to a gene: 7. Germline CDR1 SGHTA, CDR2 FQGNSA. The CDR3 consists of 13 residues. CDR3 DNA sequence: TGTGCCAGCAGTTTAACACAGGGGGCTCCCCAGCATTTT. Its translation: CASSLTQGAPQHF.

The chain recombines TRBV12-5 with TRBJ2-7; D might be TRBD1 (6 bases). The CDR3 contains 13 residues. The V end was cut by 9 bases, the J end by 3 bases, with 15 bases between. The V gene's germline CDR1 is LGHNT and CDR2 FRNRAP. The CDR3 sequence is CASGAGVNYEQYF. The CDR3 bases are TGTGCTAGCGGGGCAGGGGTAAACTACGAGCAGTACTTC. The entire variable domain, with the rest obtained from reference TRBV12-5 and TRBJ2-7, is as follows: DARVTQTPRHKVTEMGQEVTMRCQPILGHNTVFWYRQTMMQGLELLAYFRNRAPLDDSGMPKDRFSAEMPDATLATLKIQPSEPRDSAVYFCASGAGVNYEQYFGPGTRLTVT.

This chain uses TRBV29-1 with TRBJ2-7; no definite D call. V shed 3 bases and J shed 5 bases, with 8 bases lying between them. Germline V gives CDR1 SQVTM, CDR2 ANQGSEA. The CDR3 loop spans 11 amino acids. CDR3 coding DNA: TGCAGCGTTGATCTGCAGCACGAGCAGTACTTC. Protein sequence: CSVDLQHEQYF.